This TCR beta chain was captured in a study of cytomegalovirus exposure and HLA in healthy donors (dated by TCRdb to 2016 to 2017). Regarding the research as a whole: A later analysis indicated that the roughly 130 validation repertoires were generated on the platform also employed for the 650 to 850 repertoires of the first cohort. The study was designed to test whether signatures of past pathogen exposure could be identified by cataloging public T cell receptors. In addition to the first cohort of 500 to 850 subjects, a separate validation cohort of 130 or so different subjects was used. The study combined high-throughput TCR immunosequencing, statistical association of individual TCRs with disease status, and machine learning to predict cytomegalovirus infection status.

The donors were included in the validation cohort of 130 or so subjects, a group kept apart from the approximately 670-subject first cohort. In the case of this clone: Its antigen is currently not known. No qualities accompany the bases; no much larger clone lies one base away. Other DNA sequences from this sample encode an identical CDR3 as well.

The germline V gene supplies CDR1 SNHLY and CDR2 FYNNEI. Compared with germline, V lacks 6 bases and J lacks 0 bases; bases without a gene match: 2. The CDR3 measures 14 amino acids from cysteine to phenylalanine. The sequence is cut down to CDR3 DNA, 42 bases in frame from base 1. Broader findings and caveats from the paper: Most TCR sequences were seen in very few donors, while some public TCRs were found in many individuals. Cytomegalovirus status was reported to be diagnosed by the classifier with high specificity and sensitivity in both the original and validation cohorts. The study gave a list of around 170 TCR beta chains associated with cytomegalovirus. In a later analysis, TCRs clustered in the first cohort were found to also tend to co-occur in the roughly 130 validation repertoires, with 94% of cluster scores above 0. A later analysis had no HLA typing for the validation cohort, so co-occurrence there was scored across all 130 or so repertoires. In vitro tests confirmed that a few of the cytomegalovirus-associated TCR beta chains recognize cytomegalovirus antigens. The authors suggested that the approach could potentially be extended to other disease states and immunological phenotypes.

Libraries were made using the immunoSEQ multiplex PCR assay. Per the original workflow: A statistical classification framework was built to diagnose cytomegalovirus status from the catalog of TCR beta chain sequences. TCRdb obtained this table from immuneACCESS and retained in-frame rearrangements with V and J assigned. These tables miss some clones; where compared with another copy, unresolved V genes account for less than half of the shortfall, and the remainder is unexplained. V and J calls and clone size are those listed in that table; D and trimming were worked out from the DNA. The sample profile shows some 150,000 clones; about 86% of them were found once. 2% to 2.5% of the sample lies in the top ten.

The source of this sequence is a human donor in good health. This chain joins TRBV2 to TRBJ1-5; TRBD1 matches 7 bases in the middle. Sequenced input: PBMCs. CDR3 sequence: CASRDRYSNQPQHF. The DNA sequence is TGTGCCAGCAGGGACAGGTATAGCAATCAGCCCCAGCATTTT. Full variable domain (CDR3 extended with the reference TRBV2 and TRBJ1-5 proteins): EPEVTQTPSHQVTQMGQEVILRCVPISNHLYFYWYRQILGQKVEFLVSFYNNEISEKSEIFDDQFSVERPDGSNFTLKIRSTKLEDSAMYFCASRDRYSNQPQHFGDGTRLSIL.